Presented here are 24 T cell receptor beta chains from one specimen sequenced in a study of siplizumab effects on memory and regulatory T cells. Cocultured for about 6 days at 37°C were the mixed lymphocyte reaction cells. Sequencing used immunoSEQ multiplex PCR; TCRdb keeps in-frame clones, though not all of them. In the table there are about 3,500 clones, under 55% of which are singletons. Antigen specificity for these receptors is unknown. The sequencing sample was made of CFSE-low (dividing) CD4+ T cells sorted from an allogeneic mixed lymphocyte reaction. These receptors were collected from a human donor in good health; the cells came from an allogeneic mixed lymphocyte reaction.

This chain uses TRBV11-3 with TRBJ2-1, with TRBD2 matching over 9 bases. Germline trimming cut 2 bases from V and 7 bases from J; bases unmatched to any gene: 6. The germline V gene encodes CDR1 SGHNT and CDR2 YENEEA. The CDR3 covers 15 residues. DNA for the CDR3: TGTGCCAGCAGCTTAACCTCTAGCGGGATAAATGAGCAGTTCTTC. The encoded protein is CASSLTSSGINEQFF.

J is TRBJ1-1 and V is TRBV30, with D uncertain. CDR1 GTSNPN and CDR2 SVGIG come from the germline V gene (reference sequence). Trimming took off 0 bases at V and 0 bases at J, with 5 bases between the two ends. The CDR3 covers 13 residues. The CDR3 is CAWSVSMNTEAFF. CDR3 nucleotide sequence: TGTGCCTGGAGTGTATCCATGAACACTGAAGCTTTCTTT.

The chain is built from TRBV5-1 and TRBJ1-5, with D possibly being TRBD1 (5 bases). Between the trimmed V and J ends, which lost 4 bases and 2 bases, there was a span of 16 bases. This CDR3 region has 16 residues. Germline lookup yields CDR1 SGHRS and CDR2 YFSETQ. The CDR3 region has the DNA TGCGCCAGCAGCCTTGGGTCAGGGAATGGCAATCAGCCCCAGCATTTT. Its translation is CASSLGSGNGNQPQHF.

The V and J genes are TRBV19 and TRBJ2-7, with a weak D call TRBD2 (5 bases). The germline V and J ends were trimmed by 1 base and 3 bases, with 13 bases remaining between them. The CDR3 is 15 residues long. Germline V gene lookup returns CDR1 LNHDA and CDR2 SQIVND (reference sequence). The CDR3 nucleotides are TGTGCCAGTAGTATAGGCCCACTAGGATACTACGAGCAGTACTTC. Translated, it gives CASSIGPLGYYEQYF.

CDR3 sequence: CASSLGMGSYEQYF. In nucleotides, the CDR3 is TGTGCCAGCAGCTTGGGTATGGGCTCCTACGAGCAGTACTTC. This sequence joins TRBV5-6 and TRBJ2-7, with D unresolved. The germline gives CDR1 SGHDT, CDR2 YYEEEE. With 0 bases removed from V and 0 bases from J, the gap between germline ends came to 7 bases. The CDR3 runs to 14 residues.

This clone was detected a few times. V and J are TRBV13 and TRBJ2-7; 7 bases are a match to TRBD1. Trimming cost V 3 bases and J 3 bases; bases outside gene matches: 2. The V gene's germline CDR1 is PRHDT and CDR2 FYEKMQ (reference sequence). This CDR3 is built from 13 residues. The CDR3 nucleotides read TGTGCCAGCAGCTTGGGACAGCTCTACGAGCAGTACTTC. This codes for CASSLGQLYEQYF.

This clone was picked up a small number of times. The chain couples TRBV18 to TRBJ2-7; 9 bases fit TRBD1. The CDR3 sequence is 15 residues long. The V gene's germline CDR1 is KGHSH and CDR2 LQKENI. V shed 5 bases, J shed 6 bases, and the junction held 11 bases outside the gene matches. The CDR3 bases are TGTGCCAGCTCAGCGGGACAGGGCACTATTGCCGAGCAGTACTTC. Protein: CASSAGQGTIAEQYF.

This clone rates as large. The chain combines TRBV4-1 with TRBJ2-7; 9 positions match TRBD1. The CDR3 loop spans 14 amino acids. V trimming: 1 base; J trimming: 6 bases; junction bases outside the gene matches: 4. Germline values: CDR1 MGHRA, CDR2 YSYEKL. CDR3 protein: CASSQGRTGAEQYF. The CDR3 DNA is TGCGCCAGCAGCCAAGGCCGGACAGGGGCCGAGCAGTACTTC.

By share, this clone ranks as medium-sized. This chain joins TRBV7-9 and TRBJ1-2, with D maybe TRBD1 (5 bases). Germline CDR1 and CDR2: SEHNR and FQNEAQ (reference sequence). The length of the CDR3 is 15 residues. Deletions cut 1 base from V and 4 bases from J, with 13 bases between. The CDR3 DNA reads TGTGCCAGCAGCTTAGAAAGAAGGGACGTCTATGGCTACACCTTC. This codes for CASSLERRDVYGYTF.

The V and J genes are TRBV19 and TRBJ1-6; 7 bases map to TRBD1. Germline-derived CDR1 and CDR2 are LNHDA and SQIVND (reference sequence). The CDR3 runs to 14 residues. V dropped 4 bases and J dropped 8; count of bases not matched to a gene: 5. This CDR3 reads CASSKQGRHSPLHF. CDR3 nucleotide sequence: TGTGCCAGTAGTAAACAGGGGAGGCATTCACCCCTCCACTTT.

The J gene is TRBJ2-7, the V gene TRBV7-2; 9 bases are a match to TRBD1. The ends lost 5 bases at V and 3 bases at J; junction bases unmatched: 8. Germline CDR1 is SGHTA and CDR2 is FQGNSA. CDR3 length: 15 amino acids. DNA of the CDR3: TGTGCCAGCAGCCTTACCAGGGACAGGGTCTACGAGCAGTACTTC. Translated, it gives CASSLTRDRVYEQYF. Full variable domain (outside the CDR3, taken from reference TRBV7-2 and TRBJ2-7): GAGVSQSPSNKVTEKGKDVELRCDPISGHTALYWYRQSLGQGLEFLIYFQGNSAPDKSGLPSDRFSAERTGGSVSTLTIQRTQQEDSAVYLCASSLTRDRVYEQYFGPGTRLTVT.

There are a few counts of this clone. This chain uses TRBV5-4 with TRBJ2-1; D not resolved. The CDR3 has 14 residues. Germline assignment: CDR1 SGHNT and CDR2 YYREEE (reference sequence). Trimming removed 1 base at V and 7 bases at J, with 12 bases between. The CDR3 bases are TGTGCCAGCAGCTTGAGAGTAAAAAGGAATGAGCAGTTCTTC. It specifies CASSLRVKRNEQFF.

The CDR3 coding sequence is TGTGCCAGCAGACCCCGGGACAGGACCTACGAGCAGTACTTC. It is translated as CASRPRDRTYEQYF. This chain joins TRBV25-1 and TRBJ2-7; 8 bases fit TRBD1. CDR1 and CDR2 (germline): MGHDK, SYGVNS. CDR3 length equals 14 residues. The V segment lost 6 bases and the J segment 2 bases; nucleotides outside the gene matches: 6.

This sequence joins TRBV30 and TRBJ1-4; a possible D gene is TRBD1 (5 bases). From germline, CDR1 is GTSNPN and CDR2 SVGIG (reference sequence). The CDR3 sequence is 14 residues long. Trimming stripped 3 bases from V and 5 bases from J, with 13 bases between. In DNA, the CDR3 is TGTGCCTGGAGGAGAAGACAGCAGAATGAAAAACTGTTTTTT. It translates to CAWRRRQQNEKLFF.

This sequence joins TRBV30 and TRBJ1-3; D may be TRBD1 (5 bases). Trimming removed 6 bases from V and 4 bases from J, with 13 bases in between. The CDR3 has 13 residues. The germline V gene encodes CDR1 GTSNPN and CDR2 SVGIG (reference sequence). CDR3 region: CACHPGGGNTIYF. CDR3 nucleotides: TGTGCCTGCCATCCGGGGGGAGGAAACACCATATATTTT.

The chain uses TRBV5-6 and TRBJ2-5; weak D call: TRBD2 (5 bases). The CDR3 has 13 amino acids. V was trimmed by 1 base and J by 4 bases, leaving 8 bases between them. CDR1 and CDR2 from the germline V gene are SGHDT and YYEEEE. The CDR3 sequence: CASSLRTGETQYF. The CDR3 coding sequence is TGTGCCAGCAGCTTGCGGACTGGAGAGACCCAGTACTTC.

The rearrangement uses TRBV2 and TRBJ2-3, with TRBD2 identical over 10 bases. The trim removed 8 bases at V and 4 bases at J, leaving 6 bases unmatched. The CDR3 has 14 amino acids. Germline V gene data show CDR1 as SNHLY and CDR2 as FYNNEI. CDR3 residues: CASRKREGPDTQYF. CDR3 DNA: TGTGCCAGCCGTAAGCGGGAGGGCCCAGATACGCAGTATTTT.

The chain recombines TRBV18 with TRBJ2-3; TRBD2 might be the D (5 bases). Germline-derived CDR1 and CDR2 are KGHSH and LQKENI. The V and J ends lost 1 base and 6 bases respectively, with 17 bases between them. The CDR3 loop spans 16 amino acids. Here the CDR3 reads CASSPLELRVLDTQYF. CDR3 bases: TGTGCCAGCTCACCACTTGAGCTGCGGGTTCTGGATACGCAGTATTTT. Filled out from reference TRBV18 and TRBJ2-3, the complete variable domain reads NAGVMQNPRHLVRRRGQEARLRCSPMKGHSHVYWYRQLPEEGLKFMVYLQKENIIDESGMPKERFSAEFPKEGPSILRIQQVVRGDSAAYFCASSPLELRVLDTQYFGPGTRLTVL.

The gene calls are TRBV29-1 and TRBJ1-5; no clear D. Germline loops: CDR1 SQVTM, CDR2 ANQGSEA. V was pared by 4 bases and J by 3 bases, with 10 bases between. The CDR3 contains 13 residues. The DNA of the CDR3 is TGCAGCGTTGGATCGGGGAACAATCAGCCCCAGCATTTT. Translating gives CSVGSGNNQPQHF.

A few counts support this clone. The V call is TRBV11-3, the J call TRBJ2-7; D perhaps matches TRBD1 (6 bases). With 2 bases removed from V and 3 bases from J, the gap between germline ends came to 17 bases. From germline, CDR1 is SGHNT and CDR2 YENEEA. The CDR3 is made up of 16 amino acids. For the CDR3, the DNA is TGTGCCAGCAGCTTATTTGGTGGACAGTACAACTACGAGCAGTACTTC. This translates into CASSLFGGQYNYEQYF.

The chain has TRBV20-1 and TRBJ2-7; D perhaps matches TRBD1 (6 bases). The length of the CDR3 is 11 residues. Between the trimmed V and J ends, which lost 6 bases and 2 bases, there was a span of 8 bases. Germline V lookup: CDR1 DFQATT, CDR2 SNEGSKA (reference sequence). CDR3 in amino acids: CSAPGAYEQYF. The DNA for the CDR3 is TGCAGTGCCCCAGGGGCCTACGAGCAGTACTTC.

This clone was seen a few times. This chain uses TRBV6-5 with TRBJ2-1; 9 bases align to TRBD1. The CDR3 has 15 amino acids. V shed 4 bases, J shed 4 bases, and the junction held 5 bases outside the gene matches. The germline V gene has CDR1 MNHEY and CDR2 SVGAGI. The chain's CDR3 is CASSFTGTGYNEQFF. As DNA, the CDR3 is TGTGCCAGCAGTTTCACCGGGACAGGGTACAATGAGCAGTTCTTC.

The CDR3 DNA follows: TGTGCCAGCAGCCCGTTTGGATTATCGGGGACGCTAAATTCACCCCTCCACTTT. This encodes CASSPFGLSGTLNSPLHF. V gene TRBV7-8 combines with J gene TRBJ1-6; tentatively, D is TRBD1 (5 bases). Looked up from germline, CDR1 is SGHVS and CDR2 is FQNEAQ. This CDR3 spans 18 amino acids. Trimming removed 5 bases from V and 7 bases from J, with 24 bases in between.

V is TRBV2 and J is TRBJ1-4; D is uncertain. V gave up 4 bases and J gave up 8 bases, with 11 bases separating them. The CDR3 contains 13 residues. Germline CDR1 and CDR2: SNHLY and FYNNEI. CDR3 DNA sequence: TGTGCCAGCAGTGGCAGACGGGAAGAAAAACTGTTTTTT. It yields the protein CASSGRREEKLFF.